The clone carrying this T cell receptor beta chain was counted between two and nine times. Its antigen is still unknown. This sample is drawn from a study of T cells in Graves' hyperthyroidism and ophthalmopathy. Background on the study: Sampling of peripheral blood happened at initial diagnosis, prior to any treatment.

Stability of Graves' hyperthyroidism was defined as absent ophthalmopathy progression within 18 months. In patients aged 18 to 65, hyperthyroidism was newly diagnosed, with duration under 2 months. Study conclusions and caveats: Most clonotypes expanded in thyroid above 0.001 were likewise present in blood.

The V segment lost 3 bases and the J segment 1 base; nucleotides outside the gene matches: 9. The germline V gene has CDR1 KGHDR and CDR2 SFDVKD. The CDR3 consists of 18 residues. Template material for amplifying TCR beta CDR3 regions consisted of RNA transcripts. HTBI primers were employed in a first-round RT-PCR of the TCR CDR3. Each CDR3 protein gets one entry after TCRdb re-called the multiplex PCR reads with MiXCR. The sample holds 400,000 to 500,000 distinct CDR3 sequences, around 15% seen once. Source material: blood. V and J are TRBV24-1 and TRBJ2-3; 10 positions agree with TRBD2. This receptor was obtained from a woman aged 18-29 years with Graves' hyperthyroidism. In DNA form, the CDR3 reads TGTGCCACCAGTGATGATTTCGGACTAGCGGTACGCACAGATACGCAGTATTTT. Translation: CATSDDFGLAVRTDTQYF.